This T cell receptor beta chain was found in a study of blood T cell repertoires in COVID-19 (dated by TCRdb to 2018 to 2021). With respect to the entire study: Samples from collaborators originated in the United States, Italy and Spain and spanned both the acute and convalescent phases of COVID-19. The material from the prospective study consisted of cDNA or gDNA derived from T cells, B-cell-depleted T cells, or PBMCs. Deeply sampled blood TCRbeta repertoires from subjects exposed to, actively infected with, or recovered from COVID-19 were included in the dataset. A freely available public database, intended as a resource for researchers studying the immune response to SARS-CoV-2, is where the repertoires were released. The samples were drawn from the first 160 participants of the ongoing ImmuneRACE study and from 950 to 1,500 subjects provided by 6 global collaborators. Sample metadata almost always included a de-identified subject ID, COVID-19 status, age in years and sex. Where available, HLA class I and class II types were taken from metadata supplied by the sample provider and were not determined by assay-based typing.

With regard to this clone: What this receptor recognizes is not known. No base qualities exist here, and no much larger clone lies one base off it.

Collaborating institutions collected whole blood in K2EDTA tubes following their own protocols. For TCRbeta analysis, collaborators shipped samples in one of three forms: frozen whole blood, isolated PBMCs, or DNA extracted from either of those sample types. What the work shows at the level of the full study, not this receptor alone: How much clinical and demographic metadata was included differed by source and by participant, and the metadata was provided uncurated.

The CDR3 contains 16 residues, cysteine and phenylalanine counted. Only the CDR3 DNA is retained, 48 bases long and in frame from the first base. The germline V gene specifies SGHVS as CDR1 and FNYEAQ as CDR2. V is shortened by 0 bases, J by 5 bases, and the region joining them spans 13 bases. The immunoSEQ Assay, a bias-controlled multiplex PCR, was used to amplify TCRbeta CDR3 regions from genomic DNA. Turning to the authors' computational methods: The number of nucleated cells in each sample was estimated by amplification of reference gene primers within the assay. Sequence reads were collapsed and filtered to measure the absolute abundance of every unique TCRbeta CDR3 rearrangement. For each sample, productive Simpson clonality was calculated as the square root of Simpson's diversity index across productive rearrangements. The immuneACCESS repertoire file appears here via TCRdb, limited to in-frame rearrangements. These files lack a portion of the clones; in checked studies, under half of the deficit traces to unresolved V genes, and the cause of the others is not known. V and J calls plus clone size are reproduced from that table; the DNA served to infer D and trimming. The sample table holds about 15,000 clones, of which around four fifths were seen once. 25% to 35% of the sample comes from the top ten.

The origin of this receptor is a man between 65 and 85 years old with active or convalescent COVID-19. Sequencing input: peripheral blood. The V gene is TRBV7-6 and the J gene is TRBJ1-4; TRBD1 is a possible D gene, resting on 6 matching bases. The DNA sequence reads TGTGCCAGCAGCTTAGCCTGGGGACATCTCAATGAAAAACTGTTTTTT. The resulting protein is CASSLAWGHLNEKLFF.